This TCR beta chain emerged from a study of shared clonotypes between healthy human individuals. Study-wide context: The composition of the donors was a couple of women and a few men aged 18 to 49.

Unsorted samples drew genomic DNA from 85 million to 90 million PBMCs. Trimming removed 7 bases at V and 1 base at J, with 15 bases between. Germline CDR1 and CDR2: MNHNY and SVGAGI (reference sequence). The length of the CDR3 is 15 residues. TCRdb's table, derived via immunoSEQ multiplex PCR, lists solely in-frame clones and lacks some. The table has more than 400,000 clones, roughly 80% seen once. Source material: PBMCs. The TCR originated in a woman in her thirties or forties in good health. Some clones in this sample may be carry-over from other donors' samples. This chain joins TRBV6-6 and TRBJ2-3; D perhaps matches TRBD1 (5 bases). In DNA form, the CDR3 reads TGTGCCAGCACCCTCTTTTGGGGCGGCACAGATACGCAGTATTTT. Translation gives CASTLFWGGTDTQYF.